This is a list of T cell receptor beta chains from one sample in a study of T cell repertoires in cytomegalovirus infection. Via MiXCR, TCRdb re-called the reads, giving one row per CDR3 protein. The sample has approximately 1,000,000 distinct CDR3 sequences; roughly 30% are singletons. Antigens of these TCRs are unknown. Sequencing was performed on cultured CD8+ T cells from PBMCs, taken from culture after CMV antigen stimulation. The receptors here all came from a human donor in good health (CMV status not recorded). Some clones in this sample may be carry-over from other donors' samples. Both conserved end residues are part of each CDR3. The D gene is left open where the match is weak. A row's size may be missing; if present it is once, few, many or a size class.

j_gene: TRBJ2-1; abundance: few; d_gene: TRBD2; v_gene: TRBV27; CDR3aa: CASSPSGGLSKSSYNEQFF; CDR3nt: TGTGCCAGCAGTCCGAGCGGGGGTCTTTCTAAGAGCTCCTACAATGAGCAGTTCTTC
j_gene: TRBJ2-4; abundance: few; d_gene: TRBD1; v_gene: TRBV5-6; CDR3aa: CASRQGVGDIQYF; CDR3nt: TGTGCCAGCAGGCAGGGGGTCGGAGACATTCAGTACTTC
j_gene: TRBJ1-5; abundance: few; d_gene: -; v_gene: TRBV13; CDR3aa: CASSLGRFRVEPQHF; CDR3nt: TGTGCCAGCAGCTTAGGCCGGTTCAGGGTGGAGCCCCAGCATTTT
j_gene: TRBJ1-4; abundance: -; d_gene: -; v_gene: TRBV6-5; CDR3aa: CASSSRDGKLFF; CDR3nt: TGTGCCAGCAGTTCCCGGGACGGAAAACTGTTTTTT
j_gene: TRBJ2-2; abundance: -; d_gene: -; v_gene: TRBV7-8; CDR3aa: CASSLRDIYTGELFF; CDR3nt: TGTGCCAGCAGCCTCCGGGACATCTACACCGGGGAGCTGTTTTTT
j_gene: TRBJ2-1; abundance: -; d_gene: TRBD2; v_gene: TRBV7-3; CDR3aa: CASSVAGAAYNEQFF; CDR3nt: TGTGCCAGCAGCGTAGCGGGGGCCGCCTACAATGAGCAGTTCTTC
j_gene: TRBJ2-3; abundance: -; d_gene: -; v_gene: TRBV23-1; CDR3aa: CASGGVGYLVDTQYF; CDR3nt: TGCGCCAGCGGCGGCGTGGGCTATTTGGTAGATACGCAGTATTTT
j_gene: TRBJ1-5; abundance: -; d_gene: TRBD1; v_gene: TRBV20-1; CDR3aa: CSAPDRVSNQPQHF; CDR3nt: TGCAGTGCCCCGGACAGGGTTAGCAATCAGCCCCAGCATTTT
j_gene: TRBJ1-1; abundance: -; d_gene: TRBD1; v_gene: TRBV6-2/TRBV6-3; CDR3aa: CASKPSFTRQGLLAEAFF; CDR3nt: TGTGCCAGCAAACCATCCTTTACCCGACAGGGGCTACTCGCTGAAGCTTTCTTT
j_gene: TRBJ1-6; abundance: -; d_gene: -; v_gene: TRBV7-6; CDR3aa: CASSGNQPLHF; CDR3nt: TGTGCCAGCAGTGGAAACCAACCCCTCCACTTT
j_gene: TRBJ2-1; abundance: -; d_gene: TRBD1; v_gene: TRBV7-9; CDR3aa: CASSPRTGVSYNEHFF; CDR3nt: TGTGCCAGCAGCCCGAGGACAGGGGTTAGCTACAATGAGCATTTCTTC
j_gene: TRBJ1-2; abundance: few; d_gene: -; v_gene: TRBV7-9; CDR3aa: CASRAGRGTNYGYTF; CDR3nt: TGTGCCAGCCGTGCAGGACGGGGAACTAACTATGGCTACACCTTC
j_gene: TRBJ2-1; abundance: few; d_gene: -; v_gene: TRBV27; CDR3aa: CASSLAGAFYNEQFF; CDR3nt: TGTGCCAGCAGTTTAGCGGGGGCCTTCTACAATGAGCAGTTCTTC
j_gene: TRBJ2-1; abundance: -; d_gene: -; v_gene: TRBV11-3; CDR3aa: CANSFGPLEQFF; CDR3nt: TGTGCCAACAGCTTTGGCCCCCTTGAGCAGTTCTTC
j_gene: TRBJ2-7; abundance: many; d_gene: -; v_gene: TRBV7-9; CDR3aa: CASRTPGHLSEQYF; CDR3nt: TGTGCCAGCAGAACACCGGGACATCTTAGCGAGCAGTACTTC
j_gene: TRBJ2-1; abundance: few; d_gene: TRBD2; v_gene: TRBV12-5; CDR3aa: CASGLSSLAGYLGEQFF; CDR3nt: TGTGCTAGTGGTTTGTCCTCTCTAGCGGGGTATCTGGGGGAGCAGTTCTTC
j_gene: TRBJ2-7; abundance: once; d_gene: -; v_gene: TRBV4-1; CDR3aa: CASSYGQFGDYEQYF; CDR3nt: TGCGCCAGCAGCTATGGACAGTTTGGAGACTACGAGCAGTACTTC
j_gene: TRBJ1-1; abundance: -; d_gene: -; v_gene: TRBV28; CDR3aa: CASGFDRTSEAFF; CDR3nt: TGTGCCAGCGGATTCGATCGTACTTCTGAAGCTTTCTTT
j_gene: TRBJ2-7; abundance: -; d_gene: TRBD2; v_gene: TRBV20-1; CDR3aa: CSADGGGTLSYEQYF; CDR3nt: TGCAGTGCTGATGGGGGGGGGACCTTGTCCTACGAGCAGTACTTC
j_gene: TRBJ1-1; abundance: -; d_gene: TRBD1; v_gene: TRBV5-4; CDR3aa: CASSPPGQVTGNTEAFF; CDR3nt: TGTGCCAGCAGCCCCCCGGGACAGGTAACGGGGAACACTGAAGCTTTCTTT
j_gene: TRBJ2-2; abundance: -; d_gene: -; v_gene: TRBV13; CDR3aa: CASSDGQNTGELFF; CDR3nt: TGTGCCAGCAGCGACGGACAGAACACCGGGGAGCTGTTTTTT
j_gene: TRBJ1-1; abundance: -; d_gene: -; v_gene: TRBV4-1; CDR3aa: CASSQNWRGTEAFF; CDR3nt: TGCGCCAGCAGCCAAAACTGGAGGGGCACTGAAGCTTTCTTT
j_gene: TRBJ1-3; abundance: -; d_gene: TRBD1; v_gene: TRBV10-3; CDR3aa: CAIRDRVSGNTIYF; CDR3nt: TGTGCCATCAGGGACAGGGTTTCTGGAAACACCATATATTTT
j_gene: TRBJ2-2; abundance: -; d_gene: -; v_gene: TRBV19; CDR3aa: CASSPKVGELFF; CDR3nt: TGTGCCAGTAGCCCTAAAGTCGGGGAGCTGTTTTTT
j_gene: TRBJ2-2; abundance: -; d_gene: -; v_gene: TRBV7-6; CDR3aa: CASSLAPQDYTGELFF; CDR3nt: TGTGCTAGCAGCTTAGCGCCCCAGGACTACACCGGGGAGCTGTTTTTT
j_gene: TRBJ1-1; abundance: few; d_gene: -; v_gene: TRBV5-1; CDR3aa: CASSLVGRQGVGDTEAFF; CDR3nt: TGCGCCAGCAGCTTGGTGGGTCGGCAAGGGGTGGGGGACACTGAAGCTTTCTTT
j_gene: TRBJ1-1; abundance: -; d_gene: -; v_gene: TRBV19; CDR3aa: CASSQGSVTETFF; CDR3nt: TGTGCCAGTAGTCAAGGGTCCGTGACTGAAACTTTCTTT
j_gene: TRBJ2-2; abundance: -; d_gene: TRBD2; v_gene: TRBV6-5; CDR3aa: CASSYGGGVPGELFF; CDR3nt: TGTGCCAGCAGTTACGGGGGGGGAGTCCCCGGGGAGCTGTTTTTT
j_gene: TRBJ2-2; abundance: -; d_gene: -; v_gene: TRBV10-3; CDR3aa: CAIYRGGREDTGELFF; CDR3nt: TGTGCCATCTATAGGGGAGGCAGGGAGGACACCGGGGAGCTGTTTTTT
j_gene: TRBJ2-7; abundance: few; d_gene: -; v_gene: TRBV6-1; CDR3aa: CASTILGGGNFYEQYF; CDR3nt: TGTGCCAGCACGATATTGGGAGGGGGCAACTTCTACGAGCAGTACTTC
j_gene: TRBJ2-1; abundance: many; d_gene: -; v_gene: TRBV7-8; CDR3aa: CASSLEGPEQFF; CDR3nt: TGTGCCAGCAGCTTAGAGGGACCTGAGCAGTTCTTC